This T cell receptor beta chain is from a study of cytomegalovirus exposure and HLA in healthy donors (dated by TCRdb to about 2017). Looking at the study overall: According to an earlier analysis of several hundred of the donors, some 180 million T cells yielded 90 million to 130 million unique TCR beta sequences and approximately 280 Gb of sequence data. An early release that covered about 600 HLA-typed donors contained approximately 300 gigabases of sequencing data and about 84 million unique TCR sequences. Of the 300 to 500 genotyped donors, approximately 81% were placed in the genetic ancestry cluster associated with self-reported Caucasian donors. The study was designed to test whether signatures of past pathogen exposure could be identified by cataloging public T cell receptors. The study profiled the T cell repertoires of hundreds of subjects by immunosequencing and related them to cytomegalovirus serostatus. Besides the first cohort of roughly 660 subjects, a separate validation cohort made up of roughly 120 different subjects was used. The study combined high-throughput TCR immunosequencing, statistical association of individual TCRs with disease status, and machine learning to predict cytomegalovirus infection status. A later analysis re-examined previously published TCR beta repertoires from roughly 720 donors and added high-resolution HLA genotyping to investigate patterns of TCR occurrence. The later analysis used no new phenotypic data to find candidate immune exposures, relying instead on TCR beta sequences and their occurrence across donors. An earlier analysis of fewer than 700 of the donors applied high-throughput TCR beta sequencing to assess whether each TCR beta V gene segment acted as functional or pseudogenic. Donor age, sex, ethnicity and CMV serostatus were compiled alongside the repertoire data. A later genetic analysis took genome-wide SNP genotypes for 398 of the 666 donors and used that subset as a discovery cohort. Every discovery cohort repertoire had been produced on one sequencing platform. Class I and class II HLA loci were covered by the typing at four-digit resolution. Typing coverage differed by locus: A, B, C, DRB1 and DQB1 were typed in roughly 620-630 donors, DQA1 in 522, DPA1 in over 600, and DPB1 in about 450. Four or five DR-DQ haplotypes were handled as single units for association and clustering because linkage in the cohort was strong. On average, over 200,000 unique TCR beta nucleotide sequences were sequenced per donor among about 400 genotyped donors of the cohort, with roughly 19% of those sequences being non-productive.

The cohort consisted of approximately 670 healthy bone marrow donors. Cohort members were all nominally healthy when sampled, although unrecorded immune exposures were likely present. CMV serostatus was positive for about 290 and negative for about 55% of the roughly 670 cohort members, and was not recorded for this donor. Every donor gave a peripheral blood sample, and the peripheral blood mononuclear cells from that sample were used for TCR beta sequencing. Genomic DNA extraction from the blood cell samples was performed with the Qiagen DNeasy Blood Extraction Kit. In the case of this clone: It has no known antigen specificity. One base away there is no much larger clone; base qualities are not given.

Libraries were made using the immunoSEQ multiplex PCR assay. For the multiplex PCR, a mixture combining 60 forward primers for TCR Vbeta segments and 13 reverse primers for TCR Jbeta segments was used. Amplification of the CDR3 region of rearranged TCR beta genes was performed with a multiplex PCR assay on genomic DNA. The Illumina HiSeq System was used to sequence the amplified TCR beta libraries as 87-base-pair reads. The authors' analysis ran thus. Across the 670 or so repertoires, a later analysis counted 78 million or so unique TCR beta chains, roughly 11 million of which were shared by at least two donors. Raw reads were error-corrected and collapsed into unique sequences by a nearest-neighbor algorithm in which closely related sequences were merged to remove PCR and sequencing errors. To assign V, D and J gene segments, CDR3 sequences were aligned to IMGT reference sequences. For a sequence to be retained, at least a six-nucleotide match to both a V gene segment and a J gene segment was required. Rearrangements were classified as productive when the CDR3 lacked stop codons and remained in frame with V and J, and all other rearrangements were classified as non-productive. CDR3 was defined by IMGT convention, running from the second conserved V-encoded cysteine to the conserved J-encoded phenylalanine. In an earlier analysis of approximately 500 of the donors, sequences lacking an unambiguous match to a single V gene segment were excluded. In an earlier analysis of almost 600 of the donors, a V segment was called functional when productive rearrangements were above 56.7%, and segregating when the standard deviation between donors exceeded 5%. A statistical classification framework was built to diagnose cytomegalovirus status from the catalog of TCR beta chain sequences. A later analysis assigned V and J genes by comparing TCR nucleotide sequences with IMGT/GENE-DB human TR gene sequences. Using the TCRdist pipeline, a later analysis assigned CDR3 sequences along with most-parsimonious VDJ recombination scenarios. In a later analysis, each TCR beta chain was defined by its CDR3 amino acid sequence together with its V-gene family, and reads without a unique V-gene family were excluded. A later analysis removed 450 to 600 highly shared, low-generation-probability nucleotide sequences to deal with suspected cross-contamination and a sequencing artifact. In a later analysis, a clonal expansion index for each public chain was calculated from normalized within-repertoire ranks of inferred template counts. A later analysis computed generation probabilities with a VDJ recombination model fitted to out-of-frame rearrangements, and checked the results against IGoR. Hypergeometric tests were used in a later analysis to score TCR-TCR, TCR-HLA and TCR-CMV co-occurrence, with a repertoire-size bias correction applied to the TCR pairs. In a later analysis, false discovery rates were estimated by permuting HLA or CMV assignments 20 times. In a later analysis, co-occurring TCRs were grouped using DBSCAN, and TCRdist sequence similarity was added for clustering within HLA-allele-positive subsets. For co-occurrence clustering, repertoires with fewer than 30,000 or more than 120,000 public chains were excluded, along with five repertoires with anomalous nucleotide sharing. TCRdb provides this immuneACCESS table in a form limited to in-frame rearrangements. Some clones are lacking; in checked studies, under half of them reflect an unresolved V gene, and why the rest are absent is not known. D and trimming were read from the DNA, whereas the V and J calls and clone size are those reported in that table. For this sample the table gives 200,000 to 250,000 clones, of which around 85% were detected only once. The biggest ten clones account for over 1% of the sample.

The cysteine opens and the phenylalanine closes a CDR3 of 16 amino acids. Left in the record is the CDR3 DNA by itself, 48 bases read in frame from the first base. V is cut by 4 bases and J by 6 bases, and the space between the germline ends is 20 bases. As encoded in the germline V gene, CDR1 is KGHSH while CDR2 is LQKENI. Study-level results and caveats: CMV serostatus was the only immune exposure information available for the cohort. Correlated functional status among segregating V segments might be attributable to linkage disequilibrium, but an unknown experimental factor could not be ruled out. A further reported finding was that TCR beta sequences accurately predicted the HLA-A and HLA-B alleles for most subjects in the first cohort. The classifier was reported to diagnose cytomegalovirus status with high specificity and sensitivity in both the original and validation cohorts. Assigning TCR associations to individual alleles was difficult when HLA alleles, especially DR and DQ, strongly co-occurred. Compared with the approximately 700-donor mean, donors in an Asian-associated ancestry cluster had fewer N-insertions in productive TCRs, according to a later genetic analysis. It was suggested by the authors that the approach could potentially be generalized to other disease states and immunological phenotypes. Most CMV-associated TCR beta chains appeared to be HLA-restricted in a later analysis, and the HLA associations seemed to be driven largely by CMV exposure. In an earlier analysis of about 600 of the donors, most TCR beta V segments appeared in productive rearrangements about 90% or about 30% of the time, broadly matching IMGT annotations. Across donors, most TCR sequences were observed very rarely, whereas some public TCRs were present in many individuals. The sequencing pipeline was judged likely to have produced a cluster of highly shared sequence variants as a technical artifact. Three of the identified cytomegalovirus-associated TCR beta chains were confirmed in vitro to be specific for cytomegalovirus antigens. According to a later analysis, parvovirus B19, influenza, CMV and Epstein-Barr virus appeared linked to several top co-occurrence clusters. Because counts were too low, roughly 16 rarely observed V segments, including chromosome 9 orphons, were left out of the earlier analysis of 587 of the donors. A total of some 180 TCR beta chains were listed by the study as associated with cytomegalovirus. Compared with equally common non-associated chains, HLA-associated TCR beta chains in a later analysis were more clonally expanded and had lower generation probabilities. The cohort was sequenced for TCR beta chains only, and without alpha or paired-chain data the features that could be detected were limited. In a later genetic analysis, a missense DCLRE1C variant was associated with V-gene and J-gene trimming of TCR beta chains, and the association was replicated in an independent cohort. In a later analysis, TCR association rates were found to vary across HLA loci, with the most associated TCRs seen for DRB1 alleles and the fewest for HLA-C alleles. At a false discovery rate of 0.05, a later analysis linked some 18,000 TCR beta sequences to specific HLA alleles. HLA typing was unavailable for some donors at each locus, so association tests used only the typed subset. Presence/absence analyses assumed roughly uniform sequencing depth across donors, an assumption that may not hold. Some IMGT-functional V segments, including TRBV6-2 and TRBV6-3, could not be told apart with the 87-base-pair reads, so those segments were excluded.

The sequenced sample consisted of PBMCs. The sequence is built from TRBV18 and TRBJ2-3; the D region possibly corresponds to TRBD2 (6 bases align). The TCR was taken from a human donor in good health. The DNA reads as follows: TGTGCCAGCTCACAGCGAGACCGGGACTCCGCGGATACGCAGTATTTT. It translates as CASSQRDRDSADTQYF.